This T cell receptor (beta chain) was retrieved from a study of T cell clones after liver transplantation (dated by TCRdb to between 2018 and 2020). About the study as a whole: ITN030ST, the source of the samples, was a randomized trial that attempted immunosuppression withdrawal within 2 years of liver transplantation. Donor-reactive T cell clones were identified by TCRbeta sequencing following a pre-transplant mixed lymphocyte reaction and were subsequently tracked in post-transplant blood. Third party-reactive TCRbeta sequences were also identified from pre-transplant MLRs to serve as an antigen-independent comparator for donor-reactive sequences. Of the eight recipients, a few were HCV-positive, while the remaining recipients had been transplanted for non-autoimmune, non-viral indications. The subjects received no induction therapy and were kept on standard immunosuppression until randomization at 12-24 months post-transplant. To count as tolerant, a recipient had to stay completely off immunosuppression for at least one year without liver enzymes climbing beyond twice the upper limit of normal. Blood samples were collected pre-transplant, then pre-randomization ahead of withdrawal, and finally post-randomization once withdrawal had either been completed or failed. A cohort of 8 liver transplant recipients was studied, of whom 3 were classified as tolerant and 5 as non-tolerant.

As for this clone: What this receptor recognizes is not known. It has no much larger one-base neighbor in the sample; base qualities were not kept.

The paper as a whole reports these results and caveats: A greater decline was seen for donor-reactive sequences than for third party-reactive sequences, suggesting partial antigen-specific deletion unrelated to withdrawal success. In 5 of 8 subjects, regardless of tolerance or HCV status, circulating donor-reactive CD4 TCRbeta sequences dropped significantly post-transplant. Because allograft tissue specimens were not available, migration of donor-reactive T cells into the graft, rather than deletion, may have occurred. The conclusions were considered preliminary, being limited by small, heterogeneous patient numbers and non-standardized post-transplant time points. In two subjects, low numbers of available donor cells limited the measurable donor-reactive repertoire. When repertoire turnover was taken into account, detection of donor-reactive sequences was significantly reduced in 7 of 8 subjects for CD4 and in 8 of 8 subjects for CD8.

Unstimulated PBMCs, after thawing, were stained for CD3, CD4 and CD8 and then FACS-sorted into CD3+CD4+ and CD3+CD8+ populations. All 8 studied subjects were randomized to withdrawal of immunosuppression. The Qiagen DNeasy Blood and Tissue Kit was used for isolation of genomic DNA. Frozen genomic DNA underwent high-throughput TCRbeta CDR3 sequencing by immunoSEQ, including PCR amplification, mapping, bias correction and internal controls. The study's own analysis went as follows. Productive rearrangements were retained, and unique TCRbeta sequences were defined by the CDR3 nucleotide sequence together with the V and J gene. For classification of a sequence as donor-reactive, at least 5-fold expansion in CFSE-low cells relative to unstimulated pre-transplant cells and a frequency of at least 0.01% were required. Minimum frequency thresholds were set for each subject on the basis of the unstimulated sample with the lowest template count, so that a detection power of at least 90% was ensured. Jensen-Shannon divergence between the top 1000 TCRbeta sequences post-transplant and pre-transplant was used to measure repertoire turnover. Two-sided Fisher's exact tests were used to test for changes in the detection of donor-reactive sequences. The immuneACCESS repertoire file appears here via TCRdb, limited to in-frame rearrangements. These files lack a portion of the clones; in checked studies, under half of the deficit traces to unresolved V genes, and the cause of the others is not known. V and J calls and clone size are given by that table; D and trimming were obtained from the DNA. The sample table holds 95,000 to 130,000 clones, of which about nine tenths were seen once. The ten most abundant clones make up 0.83% of the sample.

The sequence was obtained from a human patient who received a liver transplant. Donor T cells from the graft may be present among the T cells after a transplant. The starting material was CD4+ T cells from blood, obtained 12 months after liver transplant.

The CDR3 reads CASSSPLANYGYTF. The DNA sequence reads TGTGCCAGCAGTTCCCCATTAGCTAACTATGGCTACACCTTC. Here the chain combines TRBV28 and TRBJ1-2; no D gene call is confident. V loses 4 bases, J loses 0 bases, and the germline ends lie 9 bases apart. The germline V gene specifies MDHEN as CDR1 and SYDVKM as CDR2. Reading from cysteine to phenylalanine, the CDR3 counts 14 amino acids. CDR3 DNA is the only sequence kept; it has 42 bases, read in frame from the first base.